This TCR beta chain stems from a study of T cell clonotyping in hematopoietic cell transplantation. The ends lost 7 bases at V and 5 bases at J; junction bases unmatched: 8. Per the germline V gene, CDR1 is SGDLS and CDR2 is YYNGEE. This CDR3 is built from 14 residues. Generated by immunoSEQ multiplex PCR, the TCRdb table keeps only in-frame clones and is missing some. The data show roughly 7,500 clones, with approximately 92% seen just once and almost 4.5% held by the top ten. This sample comprised PBMCs, obtained 180 days after allogeneic stem cell transplant. The receptor's source is a female patient aged 50 to 60 who had an allogeneic stem cell transplant from an unrelated donor, so the T cells may come from the graft donor. Some clones in this sample may be carry-over from other donors' samples. The V gene is TRBV9, the J gene TRBJ1-4, with 7 bases fitting TRBD1. The DNA of the CDR3 is TGTGCCAGCTCACCCGGGACAGACAATGAAAAACTGTTTTTT. This gives the protein CASSPGTDNEKLFF.